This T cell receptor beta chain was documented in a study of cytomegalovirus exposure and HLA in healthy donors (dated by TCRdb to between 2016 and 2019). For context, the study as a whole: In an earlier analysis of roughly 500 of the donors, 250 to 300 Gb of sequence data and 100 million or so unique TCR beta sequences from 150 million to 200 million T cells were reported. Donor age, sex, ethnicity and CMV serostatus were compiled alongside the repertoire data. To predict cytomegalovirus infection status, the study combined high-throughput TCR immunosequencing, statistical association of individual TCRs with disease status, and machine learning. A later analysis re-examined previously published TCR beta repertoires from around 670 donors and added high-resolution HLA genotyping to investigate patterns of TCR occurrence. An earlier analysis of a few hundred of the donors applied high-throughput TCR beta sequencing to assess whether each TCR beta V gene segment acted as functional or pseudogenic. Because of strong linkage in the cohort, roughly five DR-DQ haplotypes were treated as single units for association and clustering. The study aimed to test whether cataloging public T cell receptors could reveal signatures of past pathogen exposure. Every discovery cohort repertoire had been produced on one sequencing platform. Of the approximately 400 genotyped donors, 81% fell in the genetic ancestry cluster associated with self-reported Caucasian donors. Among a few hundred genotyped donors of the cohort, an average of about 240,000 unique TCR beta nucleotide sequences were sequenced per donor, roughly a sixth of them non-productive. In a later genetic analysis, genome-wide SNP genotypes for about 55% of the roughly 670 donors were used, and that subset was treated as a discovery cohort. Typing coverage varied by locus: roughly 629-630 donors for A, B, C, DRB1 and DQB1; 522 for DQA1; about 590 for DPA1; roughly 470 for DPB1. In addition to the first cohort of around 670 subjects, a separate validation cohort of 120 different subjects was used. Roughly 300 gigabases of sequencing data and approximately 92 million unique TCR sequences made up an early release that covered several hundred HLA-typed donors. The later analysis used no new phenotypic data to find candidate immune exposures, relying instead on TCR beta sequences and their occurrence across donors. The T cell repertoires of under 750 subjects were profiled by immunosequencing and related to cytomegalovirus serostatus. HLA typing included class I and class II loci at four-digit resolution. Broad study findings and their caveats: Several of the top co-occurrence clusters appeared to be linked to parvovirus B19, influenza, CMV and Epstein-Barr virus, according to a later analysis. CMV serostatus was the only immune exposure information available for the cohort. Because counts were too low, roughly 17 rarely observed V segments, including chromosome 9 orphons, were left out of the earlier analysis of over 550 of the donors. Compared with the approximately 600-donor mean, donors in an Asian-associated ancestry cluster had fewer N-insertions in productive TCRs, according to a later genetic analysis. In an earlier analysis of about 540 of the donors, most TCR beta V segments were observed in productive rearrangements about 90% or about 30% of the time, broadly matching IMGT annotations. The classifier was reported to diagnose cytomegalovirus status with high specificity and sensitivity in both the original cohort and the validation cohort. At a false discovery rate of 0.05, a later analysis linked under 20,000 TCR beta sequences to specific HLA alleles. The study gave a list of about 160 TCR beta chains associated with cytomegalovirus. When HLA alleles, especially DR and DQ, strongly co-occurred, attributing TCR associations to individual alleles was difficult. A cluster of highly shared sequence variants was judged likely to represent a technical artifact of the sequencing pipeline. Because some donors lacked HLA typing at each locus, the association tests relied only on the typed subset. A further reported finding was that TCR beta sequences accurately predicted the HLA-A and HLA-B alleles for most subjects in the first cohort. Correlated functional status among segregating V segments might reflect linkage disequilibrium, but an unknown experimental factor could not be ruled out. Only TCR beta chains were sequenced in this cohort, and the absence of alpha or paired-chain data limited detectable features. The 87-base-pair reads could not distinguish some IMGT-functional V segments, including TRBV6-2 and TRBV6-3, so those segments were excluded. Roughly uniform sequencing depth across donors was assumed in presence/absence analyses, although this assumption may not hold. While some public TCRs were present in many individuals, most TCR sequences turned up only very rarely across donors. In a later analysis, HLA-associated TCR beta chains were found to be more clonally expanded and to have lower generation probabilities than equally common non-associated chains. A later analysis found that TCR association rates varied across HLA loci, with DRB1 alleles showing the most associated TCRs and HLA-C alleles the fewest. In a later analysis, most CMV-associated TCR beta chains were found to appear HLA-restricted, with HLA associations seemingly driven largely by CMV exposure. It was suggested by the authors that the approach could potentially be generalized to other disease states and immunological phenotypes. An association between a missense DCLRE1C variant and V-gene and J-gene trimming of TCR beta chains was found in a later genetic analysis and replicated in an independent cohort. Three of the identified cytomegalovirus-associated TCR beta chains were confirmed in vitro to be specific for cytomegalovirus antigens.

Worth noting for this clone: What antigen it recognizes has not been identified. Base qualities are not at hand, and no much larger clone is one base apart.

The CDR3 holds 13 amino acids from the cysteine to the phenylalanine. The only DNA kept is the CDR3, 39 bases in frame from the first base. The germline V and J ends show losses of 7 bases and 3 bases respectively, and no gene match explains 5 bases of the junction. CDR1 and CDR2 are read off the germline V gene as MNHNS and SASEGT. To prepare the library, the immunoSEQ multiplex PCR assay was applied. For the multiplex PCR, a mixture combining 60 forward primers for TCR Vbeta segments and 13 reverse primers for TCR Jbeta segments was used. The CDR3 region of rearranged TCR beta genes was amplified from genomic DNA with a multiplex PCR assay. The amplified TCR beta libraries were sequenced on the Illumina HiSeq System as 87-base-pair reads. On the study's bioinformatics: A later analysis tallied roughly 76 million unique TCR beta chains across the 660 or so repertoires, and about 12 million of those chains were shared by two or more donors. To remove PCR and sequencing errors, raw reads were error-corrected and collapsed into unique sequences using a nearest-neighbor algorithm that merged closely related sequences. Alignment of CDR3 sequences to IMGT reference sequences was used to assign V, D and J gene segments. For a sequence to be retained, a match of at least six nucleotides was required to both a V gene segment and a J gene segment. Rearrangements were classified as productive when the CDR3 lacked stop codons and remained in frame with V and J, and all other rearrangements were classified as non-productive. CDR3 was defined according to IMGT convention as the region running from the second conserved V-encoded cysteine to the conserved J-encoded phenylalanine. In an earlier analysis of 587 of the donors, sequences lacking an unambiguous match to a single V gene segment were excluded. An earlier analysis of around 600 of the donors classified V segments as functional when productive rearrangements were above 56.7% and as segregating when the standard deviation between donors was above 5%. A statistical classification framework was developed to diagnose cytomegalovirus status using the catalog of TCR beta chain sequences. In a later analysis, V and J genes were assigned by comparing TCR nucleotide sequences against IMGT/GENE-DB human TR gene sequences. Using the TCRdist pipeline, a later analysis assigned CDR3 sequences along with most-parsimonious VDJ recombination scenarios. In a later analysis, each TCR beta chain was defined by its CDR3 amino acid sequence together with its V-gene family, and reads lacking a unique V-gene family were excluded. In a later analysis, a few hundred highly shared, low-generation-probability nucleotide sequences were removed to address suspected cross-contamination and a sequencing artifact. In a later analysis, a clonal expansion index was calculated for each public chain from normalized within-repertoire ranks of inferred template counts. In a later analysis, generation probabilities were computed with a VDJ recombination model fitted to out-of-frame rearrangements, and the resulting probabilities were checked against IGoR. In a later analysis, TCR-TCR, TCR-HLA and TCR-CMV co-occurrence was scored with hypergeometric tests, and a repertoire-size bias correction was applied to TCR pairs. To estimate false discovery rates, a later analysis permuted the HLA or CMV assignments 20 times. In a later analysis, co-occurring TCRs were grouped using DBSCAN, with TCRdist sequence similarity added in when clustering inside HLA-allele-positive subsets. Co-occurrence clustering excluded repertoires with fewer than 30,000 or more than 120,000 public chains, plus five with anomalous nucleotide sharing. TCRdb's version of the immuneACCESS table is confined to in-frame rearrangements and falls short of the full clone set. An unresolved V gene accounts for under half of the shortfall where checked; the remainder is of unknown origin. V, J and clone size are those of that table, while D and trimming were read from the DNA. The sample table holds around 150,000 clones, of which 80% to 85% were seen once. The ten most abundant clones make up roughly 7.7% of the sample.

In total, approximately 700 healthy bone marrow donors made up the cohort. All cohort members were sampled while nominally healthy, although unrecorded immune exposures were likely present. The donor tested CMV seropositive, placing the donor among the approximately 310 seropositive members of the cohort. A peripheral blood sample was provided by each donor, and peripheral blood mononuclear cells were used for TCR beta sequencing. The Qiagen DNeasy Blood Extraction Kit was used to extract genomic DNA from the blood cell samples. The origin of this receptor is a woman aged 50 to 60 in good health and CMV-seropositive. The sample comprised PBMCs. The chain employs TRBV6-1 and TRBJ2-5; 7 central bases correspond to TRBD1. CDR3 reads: CASKRQGEETQYF. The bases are TGTGCCAGCAAGAGACAGGGCGAAGAGACCCAGTACTTC.